This T cell receptor beta chain derives from a study of shared clonotypes between healthy human individuals. Worth noting for this clone: The antigen remains unidentified.

Here immunoSEQ multiplex PCR was the method, and the copy in TCRdb shows in-frame clones only, minus some. Seen here are about 2.1 million clones, approximately 92% observed once, and the top ten hold about 1.7%. The CDR3 length is 16 residues. In germline, CDR1 is LNHNV, CDR2 YYDKDF (reference sequence). V shed 0 bases and J shed 3 bases, with 14 bases lying between them. Study-wide points: Across subsets, estimated richness was generally greater for naive than for memory populations. Represented genetic and exposure-history diversity was restricted by having few donors.

Terminally differentiated effector memory CD45RA+ cells were left out of the naive CD8 fraction, which was CD45RO-negative and positively selected for CCR7. The receptor's source is a man between 18 and 29 years old in good health. Some clones in this sample may be carry-over from other donors' samples. Sequencing was carried out using naive CD8+ T cells from PBMCs. This chain links TRBV15 with TRBJ1-2; D is perhaps TRBD1 (5 bases). The CDR3 DNA is TGTGCCACCAGCAGAGATCCGGGGGTGGTCTACTATGGCTACACCTTC. It translates to CATSRDPGVVYYGYTF.